One sample yielded the 11 T cell receptor beta chains listed below, sequenced in a study of T cell changes during pregnancy in multiple sclerosis. Assay used: immunoSEQ multiplex PCR; TCRdb lists only in-frame clones, some missing. The table lists around 53,000 clones, about 90% of them singletons. Sequencing used CD4+ T cells from peripheral blood mononuclear cells, obtained after pregnancy. The receptor set was obtained from a female donor with multiple sclerosis, enrolled in a pregnancy study.

The rearrangement uses TRBV5-6 and TRBJ1-4; a possible D gene is TRBD1 (6 bases). The V end was cut by 1 base, the J end by 6 bases, with 13 bases between. Germline V lookup: CDR1 SGHDT, CDR2 YYEEEE. The CDR3 runs 15 residues. CDR3 coding DNA: TGTGCCAGCAGCTTGTGGACAGAGTTTGATGAAAAACTGTTTTTT. Protein product: CASSLWTEFDEKLFF.

This clone showed up just once. The chain is built from TRBV19 and TRBJ1-2, with a possible D match to TRBD1 (5 bases). The length of the CDR3 is 13 residues. V dropped 7 bases and J dropped 3 bases, with 12 bases sitting between them. Germline CDR1 LNHDA, CDR2 SQIVND (reference sequence). As DNA, the CDR3 is TGTGCCAGTAACAAAGGGGCGGACTATGGCTACACCTTC. Its translation: CASNKGADYGYTF. Based on the CDR3 plus reference TRBV19 and TRBJ1-2, the full variable domain is DGGITQSPKYLFRKEGQNVTLSCEQNLNHDAMYWYRQDPGQGLRLIYYSQIVNDFQKGDIAEGYSVSREKKESFPLTVTSAQKNPTAFYLCASNKGADYGYTFGSGTRLTVV.

The chain recombines TRBV9 with TRBJ1-6, with D unclear. This CDR3 is built from 14 residues. V lost 1 base to trimming and J lost 6 bases, with 8 bases between them. Per germline, CDR1 SGDLS and CDR2 YYNGEE. This chain's CDR3 is CASSVPGINSPLHF. DNA of the CDR3: TGTGCCAGCAGCGTACCGGGTATTAATTCACCCCTCCACTTT.

This clone has just one count. The chain combines TRBV5-1 with TRBJ2-3; a weak D match, TRBD1 (6 bases). This CDR3 has 15 amino acids. Per germline, CDR1 SGHRS and CDR2 YFSETQ. V lost 2 bases and J 7 bases, leaving 17 bases between the germline ends. The CDR3 DNA is TGCGCCAGCAGCTTAGACAGGACCCAGAGCTATACGCAGTATTTT. It codes for CASSLDRTQSYTQYF.

The chain is built from TRBV2 and TRBJ1-3, with 8 bases matching TRBD1. The CDR3 totals 15 residues. CDR1 and CDR2 from the germline V gene are SNHLY and FYNNEI. V dropped 5 bases and J dropped 9; count of bases not matched to a gene: 12. The CDR3 protein is CASSLYGQGSGTIYF. The DNA for the CDR3 is TGTGCCAGCAGTTTATATGGACAGGGATCTGGCACCATATATTTT.

The chain employs TRBV18 and TRBJ2-7; D remains ambiguous. Trimming removed 1 base from V and 0 bases from J, with 10 bases in between. The CDR3 loop spans 15 amino acids. Germline values: CDR1 KGHSH, CDR2 LQKENI. The CDR3 here is CASSPLARHSYEQYF. The CDR3 region has the DNA TGTGCCAGCTCACCACTGGCCCGTCACTCCTACGAGCAGTACTTC.

This clone was found a few times. V gene TRBV4-3 combines with J gene TRBJ2-1; TRBD1 agrees at 8 bases. Germline-derived CDR1 and CDR2 are LGHNA and YSLEER. The CDR3 runs to 17 residues. V gave up 1 base and J gave up 1 base; unmatched junction bases: 6. The CDR3 region is CASSQGTGLGSYNEQFF. CDR3 in DNA: TGCGCCAGCAGCCAAGGGACAGGGTTGGGGTCCTACAATGAGCAGTTCTTC.

The chain employs TRBV6-4 and TRBJ2-1, with D maybe TRBD1 (6 bases). This CDR3 contains 14 residues. Germline V gives CDR1 MRHNA, CDR2 SNTAGT. V was clipped by 2 bases and J by 4 bases, with 9 bases between them. The CDR3 DNA follows: TGTGCCAGCAGTGACGGGGGCAGGTACAATGAGCAGTTCTTC. Translating gives CASSDGGRYNEQFF.

The V and J genes are TRBV2 and TRBJ2-1, with D maybe TRBD2 (5 bases). Between the trimmed V and J ends, which lost 7 bases and 8 bases, there was a span of 9 bases. Germline V gene data show CDR1 as SNHLY and CDR2 as FYNNEI. The CDR3 is 11 amino acids. This CDR3 is CASKLADEQFF. In DNA form, the CDR3 reads TGTGCCAGCAAGCTAGCCGATGAGCAGTTCTTC.

The rearrangement joins TRBV19 to TRBJ1-6; no firm D call. Trimming took off 2 bases at V and 0 bases at J, with 11 bases between the two ends. CDR3 size: 17 residues. Germline-derived CDR1 and CDR2 are LNHDA and SQIVND (reference sequence). The CDR3 here is CASSIRGKNSYNSPLHF. The CDR3 DNA reads as TGTGCCAGTAGTATAAGAGGCAAGAACTCCTATAATTCACCCCTCCACTTT.

The CDR3 nucleotides read TGTGCCAGTAGTAGCCGGGACAGGGGCTATGGCTACACCTTC. It encodes CASSSRDRGYGYTF. The rearrangement joins TRBV19 to TRBJ1-2; 10 bases line up with TRBD1. CDR3 length: 14 residues. The germline CDR1 and CDR2 sequences are LNHDA and SQIVND (reference sequence). J gave up 4 bases and V 4 bases, and 3 bases lay outside the gene matches.